This T cell receptor beta chain was recorded in a study of blood T cell repertoires in COVID-19. As for the study in general: Sources were T cells, B-cell-depleted T cells, or PBMCs; the material itself was cDNA or gDNA.

In the authors' workflow: Amplification from reference gene primers served as the basis for estimated nucleated cell counts. TCRdb's copy holds only in-frame clones and misses some; the assay was immunoSEQ multiplex PCR. That table is the source of V, J and clone size, and D and trimming were worked out from the DNA. The sample records around 300,000 clones, approximately 91% being singletons. Germline assignment: CDR1 SGHTA and CDR2 FQGTGA. The CDR3 has 18 residues. Trimming removed 2 bases from V and 2 bases from J, with 19 bases in between. Individuals aged about 18 to 100 years were recruited from 24 US areas. Donors were grouped by their self-reported clinical history.

Sequencing input: PBMCs or T cells enriched from blood (not recorded which). The V gene is TRBV7-3, the J gene TRBJ2-1; a possible D gene is TRBD1 (6 bases). This receptor was identified in a woman between 35 and 50 years old who had recovered from COVID-19. CDR3 coding DNA: TGTGCCAGCAGCTTACAGGGGCCCCTAGCCGGAACCTACAATGAGCAGTTCTTC. Translated, it gives CASSLQGPLAGTYNEQFF.